This TCR beta chain comes out of a study of blood T cell repertoires in COVID-19. Only in-frame clones appear in the TCRdb table, and some are missing; sequencing was by immunoSEQ multiplex PCR. This repertoire shows 250,000 to 350,000 clones, roughly 90% found once; its top ten account for about 6%. The V gene lost 1 base and the J gene lost 8 bases, with 15 bases spanning the gap. The CDR3 is 14 amino acids. CDR1 and CDR2 from the germline V gene are SQVTM and ANQGSEA. Sequences were obtained from peripheral blood. V usage is TRBV29-1 and J usage is TRBJ2-1; D gene ambiguous. The sequence was collected from a man between 18 and 29 years old who had recovered from COVID-19. DNA for the CDR3: TGCAGCGTTGAAGTTTCACTCCGGGTTCATGAGCAGTTCTTC. Encoded protein: CSVEVSLRVHEQFF.